One sample yielded the 13 T cell receptor beta chains listed below, sequenced in a study of CD8 T cells in ankylosing spondylitis. TCRdb reprocessed the 5' RACE reads via MiXCR and lists one record per CDR3 protein. The table shows 150,000 to 200,000 distinct CDR3 sequences, with 25% to 35% occurring only once. Sequencing used synovial fluid, either unsorted or a sorted T cell fraction (not recorded which). The receptor set was obtained from a male donor with ankylosing spondylitis.

The chain employs TRBV6-6 and TRBJ2-7, with D possibly being TRBD2 (6 bases). The V gene lost 5 bases and the J gene lost 0 bases, with 8 bases spanning the gap. CDR3 length equals 13 residues. Germline V lookup: CDR1 MNHNY, CDR2 SVGAGI (reference sequence). The CDR3 reads CASSRGASYEQYF. CDR3 DNA sequence: TGTGCCAGCAGTCGCGGGGCCTCCTACGAGCAGTACTTC.

This clonotype was seen more than once but under ten times. The rearrangement uses TRBV28 and TRBJ2-1, with 7 positions matching TRBD2. The germline gives CDR1 MDHEN, CDR2 SYDVKM. CDR3 length equals 14 residues. The V and J ends lost 3 bases and 3 bases, in that order; junction bases with no gene match: 2. CDR3 coding DNA: TGTGCCAGCAGTTTTGCTAGCGGCTACAATGAGCAGTTCTTC. Amino acids: CASSFASGYNEQFF. Drawing the rest from reference TRBV28 and TRBJ2-1, the complete variable domain is DVKVTQSSRYLVKRTGEKVFLECVQDMDHENMFWYRQDPGLGLRLIYFSYDVKMKEKGDIPEGYSVSREKKERFSLILESASTNQTSMYLCASSFASGYNEQFFGPGTRLTVL.

CDR3 amino acids: CSATGGWGYGYTF. The CDR3 DNA is TGCAGTGCTACCGGGGGGTGGGGATATGGCTACACCTTC. The V and J genes are TRBV20-1 and TRBJ1-2, with TRBD1 as a possible D gene (5 bases). The CDR3 extends over 13 amino acids. Germline assignment: CDR1 DFQATT and CDR2 SNEGSKA (reference sequence). V was cut by 4 bases and J by 5 bases, with 14 bases left in between.

V usage is TRBV28 and J usage is TRBJ2-4; 7 bases fit TRBD1. V lost 1 base and J lost 3; bases outside the gene matches: 6. Germline V CDR1 and CDR2: MDHEN, SYDVKM. This CDR3 spans 16 amino acids. CDR3 DNA sequence: TGTGCCAGCAGTTTATCTACGGACAGGAGCAAAAACATTCAGTACTTC. Its translation is CASSLSTDRSKNIQYF. The variable domain in full, with the rest retrieved from reference TRBV28 and TRBJ2-4, is DVKVTQSSRYLVKRTGEKVFLECVQDMDHENMFWYRQDPGLGLRLIYFSYDVKMKEKGDIPEGYSVSREKKERFSLILESASTNQTSMYLCASSLSTDRSKNIQYFGAGTRLSVL.

The CDR3 nucleotides read TGTGCCAGCAGCTCATCCGGGACACCGTTACTGTTCTTC. It yields the protein CASSSSGTPLLFF. V gene TRBV7-2 combines with J gene TRBJ2-1; D might be TRBD1 (6 bases). The CDR3 is made up of 13 amino acids. CDR1 and CDR2 from the germline V gene are SGHTA and FQGNSA. Trimming stripped 4 bases from V and 15 bases from J, with 19 bases between.

The genes are TRBV19 and TRBJ1-5, with D possibly matching TRBD1 (6 bases). The V and J ends lost 7 bases and 3 bases respectively, with 13 bases between them. The CDR3 covers 14 residues. CDR1 is LNHDA, CDR2 SQIVND, per germline (reference sequence). The CDR3 nucleotides are TGTGCCAGTAACCAAGCGGGGGCCAATCAGCCCCAGCATTTT. It codes for CASNQAGANQPQHF.

This clonotype has only a few counts. The chain couples TRBV30 to TRBJ2-2; D is uncertain. From germline, CDR1 is GTSNPN and CDR2 SVGIG (reference sequence). Trimming removed 1 base from V and 6 bases from J, with 12 bases in between. This CDR3 is built from 14 residues. The CDR3 coding sequence is TGTGCCTGGAGTGACGGTTTAGTGGCCGGGGAGCTGTTTTTT. Its protein product is CAWSDGLVAGELFF.

The chain joins TRBV10-1 to TRBJ1-1; D is unclear. CDR1 is WNHNN, CDR2 SYGVQD, per germline (reference sequence). V was cut by 0 bases and J by 4 bases, with 12 bases left in between. The length of the CDR3 is 15 residues. The CDR3 DNA follows: TGCGCCAGCAGTGAGTCAGCCAGAGAAGGCACTGAAGCTTTCTTT. Translating gives CASSESAREGTEAFF.

This CDR3 is CASSWYSSGGTYNEQFF. The CDR3 DNA is TGTGCCAGCAGCTGGTACTCTAGCGGGGGTACCTACAATGAGCAGTTCTTC. The chain carries TRBV11-3 and TRBJ2-1; 10 nucleotides match TRBD2. With 4 bases clipped from V and 2 bases from J, the junction kept 8 bases outside the gene matches. The CDR3 is 17 residues long. CDR1 is SGHNT and CDR2 is YENEEA in the germline V gene.

In regard to this clonotype: The junction departs from the called germline gene at one end, perhaps through a read error. V is TRBV2 and J is TRBJ2-7, with TRBD2 matching over 8 bases. The germline V gene encodes CDR1 SNHLY and CDR2 FYNNEI. The CDR3 covers 14 residues. The CDR3 reads CASSEGGGIYKQYF. The CDR3 DNA is TGTGCCAGCAGTGAAGGCGGGGGGATCTACAAGCAGTACTTC.

This clonotype was found many times. This rearrangement joins TRBV5-1 to TRBJ2-1; TRBD1 matches at 10 bases. CDR3 length: 13 amino acids. The germline gives CDR1 SGHRS, CDR2 YFSETQ. The junction had 10 bases not matched to a gene; V was cut back by 4 bases and J by 15 bases. The CDR3 protein is CASSTPDRGRGFF. The CDR3, as DNA: TGCGCCAGCAGCACCCCAGACAGGGGGCGGGGGTTCTTC.

This clonotype has only one observation. This sequence joins TRBV12-3 or TRBV12-4 and TRBJ1-2, with D perhaps TRBD1 (6 bases). The CDR3 length is 15 residues. Deletions cut 9 bases from V and 6 bases from J, with 23 bases between. The DNA of the CDR3 is TGTGCCAGTTTAACCCGCCCGGACCGGGGGCATGGCTACACCTTC. It is translated as CASLTRPDRGHGYTF.

V is TRBV12-3 or TRBV12-4 and J is TRBJ2-7; D possibly uses TRBD1 or TRBD2 (5 bases each). CDR3 length equals 15 residues. V lost 3 bases to trimming and J lost 4 bases, with 16 bases between them. This CDR3 reads CASSLSGTGRYEQYF. In nucleotides, the CDR3 is TGTGCCAGCAGTTTGTCTGGGACCGGAAGATACGAGCAGTACTTC.